This is a list of T cell receptor beta chains from one sample in a study of T cell responses to AZD1222 COVID-19 vaccine. Clones were sequenced by immunoSEQ multiplex PCR, and TCRdb holds only the in-frame ones, with some missing. Of more than 110,000 clones in the sample, approximately 83% are singletons; the top ten hold around 8%. The sequences come from peripheral blood, collected on day 0 of AZD1222 vaccination. The receptors shown here come from an adult in good health. The CDR3 runs from the conserved cysteine through the conserved F or W. The D gene is left open where the match is weak. Size is stated for part of the rows, as once, few or many counts, or as a class when the clone is expanded.

v_gene	j_gene	abundance	d_gene	CDR3nt	CDR3aa
TRBV19	TRBJ2-1	.	TRBD2	TGTGCCAGTAGGGTTAGCGGGGGGGATGAGCAGTTCTTC	CASRVSGGDEQFF
TRBV19	TRBJ1-2	.	.	TGTGCCACGCGACCACAGGAAGGGACTAACTATGGCTACACCTTC	CATRPQEGTNYGYTF
TRBV10-1	TRBJ1-1	.	.	TGCGCCAGCAGTCCAGGGGACTCGCTGGGAATGAACACTGAAGCTTTCTTT	CASSPGDSLGMNTEAFF
TRBV7-9	TRBJ1-1	.	TRBD1	TGTGCCAGCAGCTCGCTACCGGGACAGGTGAACACTGAAGCTTTCTTT	CASSSLPGQVNTEAFF
TRBV10-1	TRBJ2-5	.	TRBD2	TGCGCCAGCAGTGATCGCGGGAGGCTCCCAGAGACCCAGTACTTC	CASSDRGRLPETQYF
TRBV7-9	TRBJ2-5	.	TRBD2	TGTGCCAGCAGCTTAGTAGCGGGGGGGCCGGAGACCCAGTACTTC	CASSLVAGGPETQYF
TRBV27	TRBJ2-5	.	.	TGTGCCAGCAGTTTATCGGAGGGAGAGTACCAAGAGACCCAGTACTTC	CASSLSEGEYQETQYF
TRBV12-2	TRBJ2-7	.	.	TGTGCAAGTCGCTTAGTCCGTTCTGGACAGGGAATTTACGAGCAGTACTTC	CASRLVRSGQGIYEQYF
TRBV7-9	TRBJ2-3	.	TRBD2	TGTGCCAGCAGCTTAGCGCAAGCGGGAGGGGGTACGCAGTATTTT	CASSLAQAGGGTQYF
TRBV7-9	TRBJ2-1	.	.	TGTGCCACGGATGTCCCCGGCAATGAGCAGTTCTTC	CATDVPGNEQFF
TRBV14	TRBJ2-3	.	.	TGTGCCAGCAGCCAAGATTTCAGGGGCGAGGTAGATACGCAGTATTTT	CASSQDFRGEVDTQYF
TRBV5-1	TRBJ2-5	.	TRBD2	TGCGCCAGCAGCAGGGGACTAGATGAAGAGACCCAGTACTTC	CASSRGLDEETQYF
TRBV28	TRBJ1-2	.	TRBD1	TGTGCCAGTCAGACAGGGGCGCCCACCCATGGCTACACCTTC	CASQTGAPTHGYTF
TRBV5-1	TRBJ2-5	.	TRBD2	TGCGCCAGCAGCCCCGGACTAGCGGGAGGGGAGGCCCAGTACTTC	CASSPGLAGGEAQYF
TRBV7-9	TRBJ2-2	.	TRBD1	TGTGCCAGCAGCAACAAGGGACAGGGGGGAAACGGGGAGCTGTTTTTT	CASSNKGQGGNGELFF
TRBV27	TRBJ2-3	.	TRBD1	TGTGCCAGCAGCTCAGGGGGACAGGGGTGGGATACGCAGTATTTT	CASSSGGQGWDTQYF
TRBV19	TRBJ2-7	once	TRBD2	TGTGCCAGTACCCAATGGGCTAGCGGGACCTACGAGCAGTACTTC	CASTQWASGTYEQYF
TRBV7-2	TRBJ2-1	once	.	TGTGCCAGCAGCTTACTGGTTGGGTTTCGTCTCAGGCATGAGCAGTTCTTC	CASSLLVGFRLRHEQFF
TRBV7-9	TRBJ1-5	.	.	TGTGCCAGCAGCAACGCAGGGGTTGGCAATCAGCCCCAGCATTTT	CASSNAGVGNQPQHF
TRBV6-2/TRBV6-3	TRBJ2-3	.	.	TGTGCCAGCAGTTACCCCGAAGTTACGCAGTATTTT	CASSYPEVTQYF
TRBV5-4	TRBJ1-5	.	.	TGTGCCAGCAGCCTGTTCGGGGGAAGCAATCAGCCCCAGCATTTT	CASSLFGGSNQPQHF
TRBV6-5	TRBJ1-5	.	TRBD1	TGTGCCAGCAGAGGACAGGGTGGATCCAATCAGCCCCAGCATTTT	CASRGQGGSNQPQHF
TRBV5-1	TRBJ2-7	.	TRBD2	TGCGCCAGCAGCTTTGGTGGACTAGCGGGGGGTCGCTACGAGCAGTACTTC	CASSFGGLAGGRYEQYF
TRBV6-6	TRBJ1-3	.	.	TGTGCCAGCAGGGACAGAAGTGGAAACACCATATATTTT	CASRDRSGNTIYF
TRBV4-1	TRBJ1-3	.	.	TGCGCCAGCAGCTACCCAGGGAAGGGGCCCTCTGGAAACACCATATATTTT	CASSYPGKGPSGNTIYF
TRBV9	TRBJ2-5	.	TRBD2	TGTGCCAGCAGCGTAGGGGCTAGCGGGAGTCTCGGAGAGACCCAGTACTTC	CASSVGASGSLGETQYF
TRBV28	TRBJ2-3	.	.	TGTGCCAGCTCCCAAACCAAGAACACAGATACGCAGTATTTT	CASSQTKNTDTQYF
TRBV18	TRBJ1-1	once	.	TGTGCCAGCACCACCCCCCAGAACACTGAAGCTTTCTTT	CASTTPQNTEAFF
TRBV4-2	TRBJ2-7	.	TRBD2	TGTGCCAGCAGCCAAGCGGGACTAGCGGGGGGGATCTCCTACGAGCAGTACTTC	CASSQAGLAGGISYEQYF
TRBV7-9	TRBJ2-1	.	.	TGTGCCAGCAGCTCCTCTTCCGTAAATGAGCAGTTCTTC	CASSSSSVNEQFF
TRBV4-1	TRBJ2-1	.	TRBD2	TGCGCCAGCAGCCATTCGGACGGGAGGGGTGGTAATGAGCAGTTCTTC	CASSHSDGRGGNEQFF
TRBV7-9	TRBJ2-3	.	.	TGTGCCAGCAGCTTAGTACAGCTCACAGATACGCAGTATTTT	CASSLVQLTDTQYF
TRBV28	TRBJ1-5	few	.	TGTGCCAGCAGTTTTATCGAGGATCTTTATAGCAATCAGCCCCAGCATTTT	CASSFIEDLYSNQPQHF
TRBV19	TRBJ1-2	once	.	TGTGCCAGTAGCCAGCGCCCCAACTATGGCTACACCTTC	CASSQRPNYGYTF
TRBV29-1	TRBJ1-4	.	.	TGCAGCGTTGTGGGGAGTGGCGGTGAAAAACTGTTTTTT	CSVVGSGGEKLFF
TRBV20-1	TRBJ2-7	few	.	TGCAGTGCTAGTCGGTCTCCCGGGCCCTACGAGCAGTACTTC	CSASRSPGPYEQYF